The source of this T cell receptor beta chain is a study of identical twins. Template switching added a universal primer binding site, and final cDNA carried unique molecular identifiers. MiXCR was run by TCRdb on the 5' RACE reads, yielding one entry per CDR3 protein. The table lists roughly 1,500,000 distinct CDR3 sequences, more than 30% of them singletons. There were only healthy Caucasians among the donors. The CDR3 runs 15 residues. V shed 6 bases, J shed 4 bases, and the junction held 7 bases outside the gene matches. For this clonotype: Its antigen remains unidentified.

Study observations and caveats: Insertions were fewer in abundant cord blood beta clonotypes, whereas memory repertoires showed none of this pattern. Conclusions were based on cross-sectional statistical analysis, without following the same donors.

The chain combines TRBV12-3 or TRBV12-4 with TRBJ1-5, with 9 bases aligning to TRBD1. The source is a newborn girl in good health. The specimen sequenced was cord blood. The DNA for the CDR3 is TGTGCCAGCAGAAACAGGGGGCTTTGGAATCAGCCCCAGCATTTT. It yields the protein CASRNRGLWNQPQHF.